The present T cell receptor beta chain was sequenced within a study of glioma-infiltrating T cells. TCR alpha and beta CDR3 regions were amplified from RNA using iRepertoire nested multiplex PCR. One-step reverse transcription and amplification started from approximately 100-400 ng of tissue mRNA or PBMC total RNA. A single record per CDR3 protein comes from TCRdb applying MiXCR to the multiplex PCR reads. The sample holds around 150,000 distinct CDR3 sequences, 30% to 40% seen once. General study results and limits: Above-expected tissue-blood divergence occurred in all gliomas, most in low-grade ones. Tissue and blood shared very few CDR3 sequences.

Points on this clonotype: Its antigen is not identified.

This CDR3 is 12 amino acids long. Germline values: CDR1 LNHNV, CDR2 YYDKDF (reference sequence). The germline V and J ends were trimmed by 1 base and 2 bases, with 1 base remaining between them. The chain carries TRBV15 and TRBJ2-3; D is unresolved. The sequencing input was glioma tissue, nonneoplastic brain tissue, or PBMCs (not recorded which). The receptor was derived from a human donor with low-grade glioma or glioblastoma, undergoing nonglioma brain surgery, or in good health (not recorded which). In nucleotides, the CDR3 is TGTGCCACCAGCAGAGCCACAGATACGCAGTATTTT. It yields the protein CATSRATDTQYF.